This TCR beta chain was documented in a study of cytotoxic CD8 clonotypes in ibrutinib-treated CLL. Whole-study context: Patients: 11 relapsed/refractory, roughly 16 treatment-naive, under 18 IGHV unmutated.

Roughly 2 micrograms of genomic DNA from cryopreserved PBMCs went into TCR beta libraries. Germline lookup yields CDR1 SGHTA and CDR2 FQGTGA. J gave up 1 base and V 0 bases, and 6 bases lay outside the gene matches. The CDR3 runs to 17 residues. The assay was immunoSEQ multiplex PCR, and TCRdb's table has in-frame clones only and misses some. The sample lists about 160,000 clones, roughly 84% occurring once. The material was PBMCs, obtained at disease progression, from a patient treated with ibrutinib. The V gene is TRBV7-3, the J gene TRBJ2-3, with 8 bases matching TRBD2. This sequence originates from a human donor with chronic lymphocytic leukemia. CDR3 region: CASSLTAGGLGTDTQYF. CDR3 bases: TGTGCCAGCAGCTTAACGGCGGGAGGTTTAGGCACAGATACGCAGTATTTT.